The T cell receptor beta chain under discussion was sequenced for a study of regulatory T cells in long-lasting Graves disease. Arm-PCR of CDR3 regions and iRepertoire HTBI primers were used to build TCR beta libraries. MiXCR, run by TCRdb on the multiplex PCR reads, gives a single entry per CDR3 protein. The table includes 400,000 to 450,000 distinct CDR3 sequences, around 15% detected once. Findings and limits, study-wide: It was in persistent disease that TRBV28, TRBJ1-2 and TRBJ2-5 were favored.

Many counts were recorded for this clonotype. Its antigen is as yet unknown. Time point reported: newly diagnosed GD, antithyroid drugs for less than 3 months. Generation of the TCR library employed RNA extracted from PBMCs. Graves' disease diagnoses followed American Thyroid Association guidelines. It was an endocrinology department in Xi'an, China, that provided the patients. CDR1 is MNHNS, CDR2 SASEGT, per germline. The CDR3 runs to 10 residues. The V end lost 8 bases, the J end lost 3 bases, and 4 bases lay between the germline ends. This sample was shared with a second study, whose subject was T cells in Graves' hyperthyroidism and ophthalmopathy. That study reports: Most thyroid clonotypes that were expanded above 0.001 also turned up in blood.

The rearrangement joins TRBV6-1 to TRBJ2-5, with unresolved D. The sequence came from a woman in her 30s with Graves disease. The sequencing used peripheral blood mononuclear cells (PBMCs), collected at new diagnosis, from a patient treated with antithyroid drugs. The CDR3 loop is CASGEETQYF. In nucleotides, the CDR3 is TGTGCCAGCGGAGAAGAGACCCAGTACTTC.